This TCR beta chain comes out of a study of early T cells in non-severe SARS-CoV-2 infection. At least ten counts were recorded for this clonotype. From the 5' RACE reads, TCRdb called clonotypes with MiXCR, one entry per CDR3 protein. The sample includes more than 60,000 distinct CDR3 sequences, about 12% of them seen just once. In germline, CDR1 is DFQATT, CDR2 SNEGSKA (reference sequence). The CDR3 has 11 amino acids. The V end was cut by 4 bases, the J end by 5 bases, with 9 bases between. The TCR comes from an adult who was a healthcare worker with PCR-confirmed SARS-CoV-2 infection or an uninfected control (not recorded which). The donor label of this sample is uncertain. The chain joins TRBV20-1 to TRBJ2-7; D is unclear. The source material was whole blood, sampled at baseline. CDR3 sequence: CSAKAGHEQYV. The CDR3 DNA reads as TGCAGTGCTAAGGCCGGACACGAGCAGTACGTC.